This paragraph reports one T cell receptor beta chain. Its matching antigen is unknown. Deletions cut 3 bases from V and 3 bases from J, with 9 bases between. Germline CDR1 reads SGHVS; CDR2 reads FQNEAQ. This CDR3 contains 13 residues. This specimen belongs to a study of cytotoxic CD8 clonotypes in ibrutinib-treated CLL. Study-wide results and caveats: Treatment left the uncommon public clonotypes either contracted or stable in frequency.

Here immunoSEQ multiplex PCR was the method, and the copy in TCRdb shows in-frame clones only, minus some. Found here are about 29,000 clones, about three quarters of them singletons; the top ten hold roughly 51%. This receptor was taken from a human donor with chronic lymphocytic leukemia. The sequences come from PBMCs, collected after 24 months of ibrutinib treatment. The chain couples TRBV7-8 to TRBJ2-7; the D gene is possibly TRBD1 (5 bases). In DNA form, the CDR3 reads TGTGCCAGCAGCTTCAGGGTGAGCTACGAGCAGTACTTC. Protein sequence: CASSFRVSYEQYF.